Each of the 17 T cell receptor beta chains below was sequenced from the same sample in a study of CD8 T cells in ankylosing spondylitis. TCRdb used MiXCR to reprocess the 5' RACE reads, holding one entry per CDR3 protein. Of a few hundred thousand distinct CDR3 sequences detected, about 10% appear once; the ten largest clones hold approximately 6.6%. Sequencing was done on a sample of blood, either unsorted or a sorted T cell fraction (not recorded which). The source of these receptors is a male donor with ankylosing spondylitis or in good health (not recorded which).

Many counts were recorded for this clonotype. CDR3 protein: CASSFWGGEGEQFF. The CDR3 DNA reads as TGTGCCAGCAGCTTTTGGGGGGGGGAAGGAGAGCAGTTCTTC. The chain recombines TRBV7-6 with TRBJ2-1; 7 positions agree with TRBD2. The V segment lost 3 bases and the J segment 10 bases; nucleotides outside the gene matches: 9. Germline CDR1 reads SGHVS; CDR2 reads FNYEAQ. The CDR3 runs 14 residues.

A few counts support this clonotype. The CDR3 region has the DNA TGTGCCAGCAGCTTAGTGGGAGTGAAGCAGTTCTTC. It specifies CASSLVGVKQFF. The rearrangement links TRBV11-3 to TRBJ2-1, with D perhaps TRBD2 (5 bases). V was pared by 1 base and J by 11 bases, with 9 bases between. CDR1 and CDR2 from the germline V gene are SGHNT and YENEEA. The CDR3 contains 12 residues.

The chain uses TRBV11-2 and TRBJ2-1, with D hard to call. CDR3 length equals 12 residues. The germline V gene encodes CDR1 SGHAT and CDR2 FQNNGV. Trimming took off 6 bases at V and 9 bases at J, with 12 bases between the two ends. CDR3 bases: TGTGCCAGCAGGGACCTGGTGGTTGAGCAGTTCTTC. Translating it yields CASRDLVVEQFF.

This clonotype was detected only a few times. V gene TRBV6-1 combines with J gene TRBJ2-1; D remains unclear. The germline V gene encodes CDR1 MNHNS and CDR2 SASEGT. This CDR3 has 13 residues. Trimming took off 8 bases at V and 10 bases at J, with 18 bases between the two ends. CDR3 DNA: TGTGCCAGCGGCGCCGGGCTGGGGAACGAGCAGTTCTTC. Translated: CASGAGLGNEQFF.

This rearrangement joins TRBV20-1 to TRBJ1-6, with a possible D match to TRBD1 (6 bases). This CDR3 spans 16 amino acids. The germline CDR1 and CDR2 sequences are DFQATT and SNEGSKA (reference sequence). V was clipped by 3 bases and J by 7 bases, with 19 bases between them. CDR3 coding DNA: TGCAGTGCTAGGCCGGAGGGGGTTACCTCAAATTCACCCCTCCACTTT. This gives the protein CSARPEGVTSNSPLHF.

Only a few counts were recorded for this clonotype. The chain has TRBV5-4 and TRBJ2-7, with a possible D match to TRBD1 (5 bases). Trimming removed 3 bases from V and 0 bases from J, with 7 bases in between. Per germline, CDR1 SGHNT and CDR2 YYREEE (reference sequence). This CDR3 has 13 amino acids. The CDR3 region is CASSSDTSYEQYF. The DNA of the CDR3 is TGTGCCAGCAGCTCGGACACCTCCTACGAGCAGTACTTC.

The V and J genes are TRBV20-1 and TRBJ1-1, with 7 bases lining up with TRBD1. V lost 0 bases, J lost 4 bases, and 8 bases stayed unmatched. The CDR3 consists of 15 residues. The germline V gene has CDR1 DFQATT and CDR2 SNEGSKA (reference sequence). The CDR3 DNA sequence: TGCAGTGCTAGAGATCAGGGGGGTCGAGGCACTGAAGCTTTCTTT. This translates into CSARDQGGRGTEAFF.

This rearrangement joins TRBV24-1 to TRBJ2-7, with 9 nucleotides matching TRBD1. V was clipped by 3 bases and J by 1 base; unmatched bases: 6. CDR3 size: 16 residues. Germline CDR1 KGHDR, CDR2 SFDVKD. CDR3 DNA sequence: TGTGCCACCAGTGATAAAACAGGGGGCGCATCCTACGAGCAGTACTTC. Amino acids: CATSDKTGGASYEQYF.

This clonotype was found many times. This chain connects TRBV5-1 to TRBJ2-2; D may be TRBD1 (6 bases). In germline, CDR1 is SGHRS, CDR2 YFSETQ. The V end was cut by 1 base, the J end by 4 bases, with 14 bases between. This CDR3 region has 16 residues. CDR3 region: CASSLIPGASTGELFF. CDR3 coding DNA: TGCGCCAGCAGCTTGATACCAGGGGCCTCCACCGGGGAGCTGTTTTTT.

This clonotype appeared many times. This chain joins TRBV6-5 and TRBJ2-1; 7 bases fit TRBD2. Looked up from germline, CDR1 is MNHEY and CDR2 is SVGAGI. J was trimmed by 1 base and V by 6 bases; bases with no gene match: 3. This CDR3 comprises 14 residues. Here the CDR3 DNA reads TGTGCCAGCAGCCGGCGGGAGTCCTACAATGAGCAGTTCTTC. Encoded protein: CASSRRESYNEQFF.

Worth noting for this clonotype: Sequence at one end of the junction differs from germline and may be a read error. The chain uses TRBV6-1 and TRBJ2-5; D might be TRBD2 (6 bases). Germline CDR1 MNHNS, CDR2 SASEGT. CDR3 size: 15 residues. CDR3 in DNA: TGTGCCAGCAGTGAATGGACCGGGAGCCAAGCGACCCAGTACTTC. It specifies CASSEWTGSQATQYF.

This clonotype was picked up many times. The J gene is TRBJ2-3, the V gene TRBV20-1, with D perhaps TRBD1 (5 bases). V was shortened by 6 bases and J by 4 bases, with 20 bases between the two germline ends. CDR3 length equals 15 residues. Germline CDR1 reads DFQATT; CDR2 reads SNEGSKA (reference sequence). Here the CDR3 reads CSARVGGIDADTQYF. The CDR3 DNA is TGCAGTGCCAGGGTTGGCGGAATCGATGCAGATACGCAGTATTTT.

The gene calls are TRBV5-1 and TRBJ2-3; D is unresolved. The germline V gene encodes CDR1 SGHRS and CDR2 YFSETQ. There are 12 residues in the CDR3. V lost 6 bases to trimming and J lost 4 bases, with 9 bases between them. The DNA of the CDR3 is TGCGCCAGCATCCCCCCACCAGATACGCAGTATTTT. It translates to CASIPPPDTQYF.

A note on this clonotype: A read error may explain this, as a much larger clone is one base away. The V gene is TRBV27, the J gene TRBJ2-1, with D perhaps TRBD2 (5 bases). The CDR3 totals 15 residues. Germline assignment: CDR1 MNHEY and CDR2 SMNVEV (reference sequence). This CDR3 is CASSSPPTSHNEQLF. The CDR3 bases are TGTGCCAGCAGTTCACCCCCTACTAGTCACAATGAGCAGCTCTTC.

This chain links TRBV7-6 with TRBJ1-4, with D hard to call. CDR3 length: 16 residues. Trimming left V 4 bases short and J 6 bases short, with 18 bases between. Germline-derived CDR1 and CDR2 are SGHVS and FNYEAQ. In DNA form, the CDR3 reads TGTGCCAGCAGCTCCGTAAGAAGGACTGCTGATGAAAAACTGTTTTTT. Its translation is CASSSVRRTADEKLFF.

This clonotype was detected many times. The rearrangement uses TRBV5-1 and TRBJ1-2, with TRBD1 matching over 8 bases. V dropped 4 bases and J dropped 3; count of bases not matched to a gene: 2. Germline-derived CDR1 and CDR2 are SGHRS and YFSETQ. This CDR3 is 13 amino acids long. Here the CDR3 DNA reads TGCGCCAGCAGCACGGACAGGGACTATGGCTACACCTTC. Residues: CASSTDRDYGYTF.

There are many counts of this clonotype. The CDR3 bases are TGTGCCAGCAGCTTAATGGGAAATCCCAAAAACATTCAGTACTTC. Translated, it gives CASSLMGNPKNIQYF. The chain links TRBV12-3 or TRBV12-4 to TRBJ2-4, with no clear D. Trimming removed 6 bases at V and 2 bases at J, with 14 bases between. The CDR3 consists of 15 residues.